The clone carrying this TCR beta chain was seen at least ten times. Germline CDR1 SGHAT, CDR2 FQNNGV. This CDR3 is 15 amino acids long. Trimming removed 5 bases from V and 3 bases from J, with 13 bases in between. This sample stems from a study of regulatory T cells in long-lasting Graves disease. The authors built TCR beta libraries using iRepertoire HTBI primers and Arm-PCR of CDR3 regions. Using its own MiXCR run on the multiplex PCR reads, TCRdb lists one record per CDR3 protein. Of about 460,000 distinct CDR3 sequences in the sample, approximately 14% were seen once. Time point in this sample: newly diagnosed GD, antithyroid drugs for less than 3 months. PBMCs were the source of the RNA used for TCR sequencing. The data also belong to a second study, concerning T cells in Graves' hyperthyroidism and ophthalmopathy.

The receptor's source is a woman between 45 and 65 years old with Graves disease. The chain combines TRBV11-2 with TRBJ2-2, with D perhaps TRBD1 (6 bases). Sequenced here: peripheral blood mononuclear cells (PBMCs), sampled at new diagnosis, from a patient treated with antithyroid drugs. The CDR3 loop is CASSMGARDTGELFF. CDR3 DNA: TGTGCCAGCAGCATGGGGGCGCGGGACACCGGGGAGCTGTTTTTT.